This T cell receptor beta chain was retrieved from a study of blood T cell repertoires in COVID-19. J was trimmed by 0 bases and V by 4 bases; bases with no gene match: 3. Germline V gives CDR1 MNHEY, CDR2 SVGAGI. The CDR3 contains 16 residues. Per the original methods: Using reference gene primer amplification, nucleated cell counts were estimated. The repertoire was sequenced with immunoSEQ multiplex PCR; TCRdb's copy has only in-frame clones and lacks some. V and J calls and clone size follow that table, whereas D and trimming were derived from the DNA. The sample shows about 56,000 clones, about 89% of them seen only once.

The clonotype originates from a human donor in a cohort sampled during active COVID-19. The sequenced material came from peripheral blood. V gene TRBV6-5 combines with J gene TRBJ2-6; 7 bases line up with TRBD1. The CDR3 spells CASSFHRGSGANVLTF. CDR3 sequence (DNA): TGTGCCAGCAGTTTCCACAGGGGCTCTGGGGCCAACGTCCTGACTTTC.